The present T cell receptor (beta chain) was sequenced within a study of blood T cell repertoires in COVID-19. On the study more broadly: The United States, Italy and Spain were the sources of the acute and convalescent COVID-19 samples.

Assay used: immunoSEQ multiplex PCR; TCRdb lists only in-frame clones, some missing. The table includes 150,000 to 200,000 clones, roughly 89% detected once. With V trimmed by 5 bases and J by 4 bases, 7 bases remained unmatched. Germline-derived CDR1 and CDR2 are SGHAT and FQNNGV. The CDR3 contains 15 residues. This TCR was sampled from a woman in her 70s with COVID-19, enrolled during active disease. The V gene is TRBV11-2, the J gene TRBJ2-5; 10 bases are a match to TRBD2. Material for sequencing was peripheral blood. The CDR3 nucleotides read TGTGCCAGCAGCCCTAGCGGGGGCGGGGTAGAGACCCAGTACTTC. This encodes CASSPSGGGVETQYF.